This T cell receptor (beta chain) was recorded in a study of T cells after posttransplantation cyclophosphamide. TCRdb's copy holds only in-frame clones and misses some; the assay was immunoSEQ multiplex PCR. The sample records roughly 4,800 clones, around 72% being singletons. Trimming took 4 bases from V and 4 from J, leaving 13 bases between them. Germline V lookup: CDR1 MNHNY, CDR2 SVGAGI (reference sequence). CDR3 length: 15 residues. Cyclophosphamide on days +3 and +4 followed busulfan-fludarabine conditioning and a marrow graft. Here the sequenced sample was PBMCs, taken 362 days after allogeneic stem cell transplant with posttransplant cyclophosphamide. The V call is TRBV6-6, the J call TRBJ2-2; TRBD2 might be the D (5 bases). The TCR originated in a male patient aged 55-69 years who received an allogeneic stem cell transplant from an unrelated donor, was CMV-positive, and had acute GVHD only. The graft donor may be the source of some T cells. The DNA for the CDR3 is TGTGCCAGCAGTTGGGTGGGAGAGCTCACCGGGGAGCTGTTTTTT. Translating it yields CASSWVGELTGELFF.